The 11 T cell receptor beta chains reported below all come from one sample, sequenced in a study of human T cells and chemical hapten exposure. From the RACE reads, TCRdb called clonotypes with MiXCR, one entry per CDR3 protein. The repertoire holds tens of thousands of distinct CDR3 sequences, with 9.5% to 13% as singletons. Time point in this sample: patch test 2, 6 weeks after DPC sensitization. Treatment reported: therapeutic diphenylcyclopropenone sensitization with weekly scalp DPC. Sequences were derived from whole blood, sampled in connection with sensitization to the hapten diphenylcyclopropenone (DPC). These receptors came from a woman in her 30s with alopecia areata. Some clones in this sample may be carry-over from other donors' samples.

J is TRBJ2-7 and V is TRBV28; the D gene is possibly TRBD2 (5 bases). From germline, CDR1 is MDHEN and CDR2 SYDVKM. The V and J ends lost 6 bases and 5 bases respectively, with 11 bases between them. The CDR3 runs to 12 residues. The CDR3 nucleotides are TGTGCCAGCAGCCGGACTCACGACGAGCAGTACTTC. This codes for CASSRTHDEQYF.

This clonotype came up many times. V usage is TRBV29-1 and J usage is TRBJ2-1; D is unclear. Trimming shortened V by 6 bases and J by 4 bases, and 4 bases separated the two germline ends. CDR3 length: 10 residues. Germline CDR1 SQVTM, CDR2 ANQGSEA. Written as DNA, the CDR3 is TGCAGCGTCTCATACAATGAGCAGTTCTTC. Translated: CSVSYNEQFF.

The rearrangement links TRBV12-3 or TRBV12-4 to TRBJ2-2; D remains unclear. The CDR3 has 11 amino acids. The V and J ends lost 11 bases and 5 bases respectively, with 9 bases between them. In nucleotides, the CDR3 is TGTGCCGGGCGGTCGACCGGGGAGCTGTTTTTT. This translates into CAGRSTGELFF.

This clonotype occurred a few times. This chain links TRBV3-1 with TRBJ2-2; D uncertain. The germline CDR1 and CDR2 sequences are LGHDT and YNNKEL (reference sequence). Trimming shortened V by 1 base and J by 5 bases, and 8 bases separated the two germline ends. This CDR3 has 14 amino acids. The CDR3 DNA sequence: TGTGCCAGCAGCCAAGCAGGTGGAACCGGGGAGCTGTTTTTT. Translated, it gives CASSQAGGTGELFF.

This clonotype was seen repeatedly, ten times or more. A read error may account for a junction end that differs from germline. V gene TRBV28 combines with J gene TRBJ2-7, with 11 bases that match TRBD1. CDR3 length equals 14 residues. The germline V gene encodes CDR1 MDHEN and CDR2 SYDVKM. The CDR3 protein is CASSARDRGYGQYF. The DNA for the CDR3 is TGTGCCAGCAGTGCCCGGGACAGGGGGTACGGGCAGTACTTC.

CDR3 residues: CASSLIRGTGELFF. CDR3 nucleotides: TGCGCCAGCAGCTTGATTCGGGGCACCGGGGAGCTGTTTTTT. The J gene is TRBJ2-2, the V gene TRBV5-1, with D perhaps TRBD2 (5 bases). Germline V lookup: CDR1 SGHRS, CDR2 YFSETQ. The CDR3 consists of 14 residues. V lost 1 base, J lost 4 bases, and 8 bases lay in between.

There are many counts of this clonotype. The chain carries TRBV29-1 and TRBJ2-1, with D possibly called TRBD1 or TRBD2 (5 bases each). The CDR3 loop spans 13 amino acids. Germline V lookup: CDR1 SQVTM, CDR2 ANQGSEA. V was pared by 4 bases and J by 5 bases, with 12 bases between. The CDR3 here is CSVVRQGHNEQFF. The DNA of the CDR3 is TGCAGCGTTGTAAGGCAGGGACACAATGAGCAGTTCTTC.

This clonotype appeared many times. This chain uses TRBV10-3 with TRBJ2-7; 9 bases map to TRBD1. The CDR3 covers 14 residues. J gave up 4 bases and V 6 bases, and 7 bases lay outside the gene matches. CDR1 is ENHRY, CDR2 SYGVKD, per germline. Here the CDR3 reads CAIRGQGGEYEQYF. CDR3 DNA sequence: TGTGCCATCAGGGGACAGGGAGGAGAGTACGAGCAGTACTTC.

Details on this clonotype: With a much larger clone just one base away, this may be a read error. V is TRBV11-3 and J is TRBJ2-1, with 7 bases aligning to TRBD2. Germline CDR1 reads SGHNT; CDR2 reads YENEEA. The CDR3 loop spans 16 amino acids. V was clipped by 3 bases and J by 6 bases; unmatched bases: 11. The CDR3 nucleotides read TGTGCCAGCAGCTTTTCTCTCTCTAGCGGAGTCAATGAGCAGTTCTTC. Amino acid sequence: CASSFSLSSGVNEQFF.

This clonotype was observed at least ten times. CDR3 nucleotide sequence: TGTGCCAGCTCACCACCAGCGGGGGTTGAGCTGGGTTACAATGAGCAGTTCTTC. This gives the protein CASSPPAGVELGYNEQFF. The chain recombines TRBV18 with TRBJ2-1, with TRBD2 matching over 8 bases. V shed 0 bases and J 4 bases; nucleotides not matched to a gene: 11. From germline, CDR1 is KGHSH and CDR2 LQKENI. The CDR3 sequence is 18 residues long.

The table lists this clonotype with many counts. The chain links TRBV20-1 to TRBJ1-4; D not resolved. The CDR3 consists of 15 residues. Trimming took off 0 bases at V and 7 bases at J, with 15 bases between the two ends. Germline values: CDR1 DFQATT, CDR2 SNEGSKA (reference sequence). The CDR3 reads CSAREPRALSEKLFF. CDR3 in DNA: TGCAGTGCTAGAGAGCCCCGGGCCTTATCTGAAAAACTGTTTTTT.